This TCR beta chain came from a study of blood T cell repertoires in COVID-19. Study-wide context: Some COVID-19 samples were acute and others convalescent; all came from the United States, Italy and Spain.

Study members were between roughly 18 and 100 years old and lived in 24 US regions. The recovered donors of Cohort 3 showed two negative PCRs, clearance, or symptom resolution. How the authors handled the data: Quantification of nucleated cells was approximated via reference gene primer amplification. Repertoires were generated with immunoSEQ multiplex PCR, while TCRdb's copy carries only in-frame clones and drops some. That table furnishes V, J and clone size, whereas the DNA furnished D and trimming. The repertoire holds approximately 300,000 clones, with roughly 86% as singletons. Germline values: CDR1 SGHRS, CDR2 YFSETQ. The V end lost 0 bases, the J end lost 4 bases, and 12 bases lay between the germline ends. The CDR3 contains 15 residues.

Source material: PBMCs or T cells enriched from blood (not recorded which). The gene calls are TRBV5-1 and TRBJ2-3; TRBD2 might be the D (6 bases). The TCR was taken from a woman aged 18-29 years who had recovered from COVID-19. CDR3 residues: CASSLALAKADTQYF. Written as DNA, the CDR3 is TGCGCCAGCAGCTTGGCTCTAGCGAAGGCAGATACGCAGTATTTT.